A single sample is the source of the 30 T cell receptor beta chains below, sequenced in a study of neurological immune-mediated disorders. Using its own MiXCR run on the 5' RACE reads, TCRdb lists one record per CDR3 protein. The sample lists tens of thousands of distinct CDR3 sequences, nearly 7.5% occurring once. The sample consisted of PBMCs. All receptors come from a woman aged 40 to 50 in good health.

This clonotype appeared many times. The chain uses TRBV2 and TRBJ1-5; D might be TRBD1 (6 bases). The CDR3 has 15 residues. In germline, CDR1 is SNHLY, CDR2 FYNNEI. Trimming took off 4 bases at V and 0 bases at J, with 10 bases between the two ends. CDR3: CASSGTDYSNQPQHF. CDR3 in DNA: TGTGCCAGCAGTGGGACAGACTATAGCAATCAGCCCCAGCATTTT.

Only a few counts were recorded for this clonotype. The chain links TRBV3-1 to TRBJ2-1; D perhaps matches TRBD2 (6 bases). The CDR3 spans 16 residues. CDR1 LGHDT and CDR2 YNNKEL come from the germline V gene (reference sequence). With 4 bases removed from V and 3 bases from J, the gap between germline ends came to 16 bases. The CDR3 here is CASSPRRRGGYNEQFF. CDR3 coding DNA: TGTGCCAGCAGCCCCCGCCGGAGGGGTGGCTACAATGAGCAGTTCTTC.

With respect to this clonotype: Given the absence of the conserved phenylalanine or tryptophan at the CDR3 end, a read error is likely. The DNA is left out, because the CDR3 cannot be placed on it with certainty; the CDR3 is given as TCRdb lists it. The chain carries TRBV7-9 and TRBJ1-2; the table's D gene call, TRBD1, was not cross checked with the DNA. The V gene's germline CDR1 is SEHNR and CDR2 FQNEAQ (reference sequence). The CDR3 contains 12 residues when both ends are counted. The CDR3 loop reads CASSLGQGAAAS.

There are many counts of this clonotype. The chain carries TRBV14 and TRBJ2-7, with D possibly matching TRBD2 (6 bases). The germline V and J ends were trimmed by 4 bases and 2 bases, with 15 bases remaining between them. This CDR3 region has 15 residues. Germline V gene sequence: CDR1 SGHDN, CDR2 FVKESK. The CDR3 nucleotides are TGTGCCAGCAGCCGAGCCGGGACTGGGGCCTACGAGCAGTACTTC. It codes for CASSRAGTGAYEQYF.

This clonotype was seen ten or more times. V usage is TRBV5-4 and J usage is TRBJ1-2; D is ambiguous. Per germline, CDR1 SGHNT and CDR2 YYREEE (reference sequence). V lost 4 bases to trimming and J lost 2 bases, with 9 bases between them. This CDR3 region has 13 residues. The CDR3 protein is CASSRDGNYGYTF. CDR3 DNA sequence: TGTGCCAGCAGCCGCGACGGGAACTATGGCTACACCTTC. The full variable domain, rest sourced from reference TRBV5-4 and TRBJ1-2, is ETGVTQSPTHLIKTRGQQVTLRCSSQSGHNTVSWYQQALGQGPQFIFQYYREEENGRGNFPPRFSGLQFPNYSSELNVNALELDDSALYLCASSRDGNYGYTFGSGTRLTVV.

The table lists this clonotype with a few counts. A much more abundant neighbour one base away suggests this may be a read error. The rearrangement links TRBV30 to TRBJ1-2; TRBD1 is a possible D gene (6 bases). Germline CDR1 is GTSNPN and CDR2 is SVGIG (reference sequence). Trimming removed 5 bases from V and 1 base from J, with 17 bases in between. There are 15 residues in the CDR3. CDR3 coding DNA: TGTGCCTGGGGTCGAACCACAGGGTTTAACTATGGCTACACCTTC. Translating gives CAWGRTTGFNYGYTF.

Ten or more counts support this clonotype. This chain connects TRBV10-1 to TRBJ2-1; TRBD1 aligns across 7 bases. CDR3 length: 20 residues. Germline values: CDR1 WNHNN, CDR2 SYGVQD (reference sequence). Unmatched junction bases numbered 24, after V lost 3 bases and J lost 7 bases. The CDR3 coding sequence is TGCGCCAGCAGTGATCCCAGGGGGAATTCGGCCCTCGGTAACCGAAATGAGCAGTTCTTC. Translating gives CASSDPRGNSALGNRNEQFF.

There are a few counts of this clonotype. The genes are TRBV6-2 or TRBV6-3 and TRBJ2-2; 10 bases are shared with TRBD2. The CDR3 is 15 residues long. V was pared by 8 bases and J by 1 base, with 4 bases of the junction left unmatched. The V gene's germline CDR1 is MNHEY and CDR2 SVGEGT. The CDR3 DNA reads as TGTGCCAGCCGCCCTAGCGGGGGGAACACCGGGGAGCTGTTTTTT. Encoded protein: CASRPSGGNTGELFF.

The table lists this clonotype with many counts. The chain employs TRBV7-3 and TRBJ1-1, with 7 bases lining up with TRBD1. The CDR3 covers 14 residues. After removal of 2 bases from V and 5 bases from J, the junction contained 5 bases not matched to a gene. Per the germline V gene, CDR1 is SGHTA and CDR2 is FQGTGA. In DNA, the CDR3 is TGTGCCAGCAGCTTATCGGCAGGGGGGACTGAAGCTTTCTTT. Translation gives CASSLSAGGTEAFF. The complete variable domain, with remaining parts taken from reference TRBV7-3 and TRBJ1-1, reads GAGVSQTPSNKVTEKGKYVELRCDPISGHTALYWYRQSLGQGPEFLIYFQGTGAADDSGLPNDRFFAVRPEGSVSTLKIQRTERGDSAVYLCASSLSAGGTEAFFGQGTRLTVV.

This clonotype was counted many times. The chain links TRBV3-1 to TRBJ2-7, with 7 bases that match TRBD2. In germline, CDR1 is LGHDT, CDR2 YNNKEL (reference sequence). This CDR3 has 15 amino acids. V lost 4 bases to trimming and J lost 3 bases; unmatched junction nucleotides: 9. CDR3 region: CASSPRGGDYYEQYF. CDR3 DNA sequence: TGTGCCAGCAGCCCCCGGGGAGGGGACTACTACGAGCAGTACTTC.

With regard to this clonotype: Mismatch with germline at one junction end may stem from a read error. The chain uses TRBV29-1 and TRBJ1-1; D ambiguous. Per the germline V gene, CDR1 is SQVTM and CDR2 is ANQGSEA. This CDR3 has 13 amino acids. CDR3 bases: TGCAGCGTTGCAGAACAGCCAAACACTGCAGCTTTCTTT. It encodes CSVAEQPNTAAFF.

This clonotype was recorded many times. The chain combines TRBV11-1 with TRBJ2-1; unclear D gene. This CDR3 has 13 residues. V lost 5 bases to trimming and J lost 9 bases, with 14 bases between them. Germline V lookup: CDR1 SGHAT, CDR2 FQDESV (reference sequence). The DNA for the CDR3 is TGTGCCAGCAGCAACGGACCTATTCCTGAGCAGTTCTTC. This codes for CASSNGPIPEQFF.

This clonotype was counted many times. The chain has TRBV12-3 or TRBV12-4 and TRBJ1-1; D is possibly TRBD1 (6 bases). Trimming pared 6 bases from V and 5 bases from J, leaving 19 bases between. The CDR3 contains 15 residues. The CDR3 coding sequence is TGTGCCAGCAGCCCAGCGGGCAGGGGTCGGACTGAAGCTTTCTTT. Encoded protein: CASSPAGRGRTEAFF.

The rearrangement joins TRBV4-3 to TRBJ1-4, with D possibly matching TRBD1 (6 bases). The CDR3 runs to 16 residues. Germline V gene data show CDR1 as LGHNA and CDR2 as YSLEER. The V gene lost 5 bases and the J gene lost 9 bases, with 22 bases spanning the gap. The CDR3 nucleotides read TGCGCCAGCAGCTTGGGCCTTGGACAGCGAGGGAAAAAACTGTTTTTT. Its protein product is CASSLGLGQRGKKLFF.

This clonotype was counted at least ten times. This sequence joins TRBV20-1 and TRBJ2-7; a weak D match, TRBD1 (5 bases). Germline lookup yields CDR1 DFQATT and CDR2 SNEGSKA (reference sequence). CDR3 length: 12 amino acids. Trimming took 4 bases from V and 3 from J, leaving 10 bases between them. The CDR3 here is CSATDTYYEQYF. The CDR3 DNA follows: TGCAGTGCTACGGACACGTACTACGAGCAGTACTTC.

This clonotype was recorded many times. The chain combines TRBV6-6 with TRBJ2-7; TRBD2 might be the D (5 bases). V lost 6 bases and J lost 1, with 10 bases in between. The germline CDR1 and CDR2 sequences are MNHNY and SVGAGI (reference sequence). CDR3 length: 13 residues. The CDR3 region is CASRWELSYEQYF. The CDR3 nucleotides read TGTGCCAGCAGGTGGGAGCTTTCCTACGAGCAGTACTTC.

This clonotype was counted at least ten times. The genes are TRBV24-1 and TRBJ2-1; maybe TRBD1 (6 bases). V was trimmed by 1 base and J by 10 bases, leaving 10 bases between them. The CDR3 sequence is 13 residues long. CDR1 is KGHDR, CDR2 SFDVKD, per germline. CDR3 protein: CATSDFGQKEQFF. As DNA, the CDR3 is TGTGCCACCAGTGATTTCGGACAGAAGGAGCAGTTCTTC.

The V gene is TRBV5-1, the J gene TRBJ2-3; 8 nucleotides align to TRBD2. J gave up 4 bases and V 1 base, and 5 bases lay outside the gene matches. The germline V gene encodes CDR1 SGHRS and CDR2 YFSETQ. The CDR3 loop spans 15 amino acids. CDR3 sequence (DNA): TGCGCCAGCAGCTTGACGGGAGGGGTCCCAGATACGCAGTATTTT. Protein product: CASSLTGGVPDTQYF.

This clonotype was observed many times. The CDR3 loop is CASSSGGYEQFF. The CDR3 nucleotides are TGTGCCAGCAGTAGCGGGGGGTATGAGCAGTTCTTC. This chain links TRBV12-3 or TRBV12-4 with TRBJ2-1; 9 bases align to TRBD2. Trimming removed 5 bases from V and 8 bases from J; junction bases left unmatched: 1. CDR3 length: 12 residues.

Many counts were recorded for this clonotype. The chain uses TRBV29-1 and TRBJ2-1; 7 bases line up with TRBD1. CDR3 length: 16 residues. After removal of 0 bases from V and 2 bases from J, the junction contained 7 bases not matched to a gene. Germline CDR1 SQVTM, CDR2 ANQGSEA. The CDR3 DNA reads TGCAGCGTTGAAGATCCCGGGACAGAAACCTACAATGAGCAGTTCTTC. Translation: CSVEDPGTETYNEQFF.

The table lists this clonotype with many counts. The chain couples TRBV12-3 or TRBV12-4 to TRBJ2-1, with 7 nucleotides matching TRBD2. The ends lost 3 bases at V and 4 bases at J; junction bases unmatched: 9. The CDR3 is 16 amino acids. CDR3: CASSLHASGRYNEQFF. The DNA for the CDR3 is TGTGCCAGCAGTTTGCATGCTAGCGGCCGTTACAATGAGCAGTTCTTC.

At least ten counts were recorded for this clonotype. The genes are TRBV9 and TRBJ2-3; 8 nucleotides align to TRBD2. The CDR3 length is 14 residues. Trimming took 0 bases from V and 8 from J; bases not matched to a gene: 5. Per the germline V gene, CDR1 is SGDLS and CDR2 is YYNGEE. The CDR3 DNA reads as TGTGCCAGCAGCGTAGTAGGACTAGCCGGTACGCAGTATTTT. It translates to CASSVVGLAGTQYF.

There are many counts of this clonotype. The chain recombines TRBV6-5 with TRBJ1-5, with TRBD1 identical over 7 bases. This CDR3 comprises 15 residues. The V gene's germline CDR1 is MNHEY and CDR2 SVGAGI. V was pared by 0 bases and J by 4 bases, with 3 bases of the junction left unmatched. The CDR3 sequence: CASSYSTQGNQPQHF. The CDR3 region has the DNA TGTGCCAGCAGTTACTCGACACAGGGGAATCAGCCCCAGCATTTT.

This clonotype was recorded many times. J is TRBJ1-1 and V is TRBV7-9; tentative D call: TRBD1 (6 bases). V was clipped by 1 base and J by 7 bases, with 7 bases between them. The germline V gene encodes CDR1 SEHNR and CDR2 FQNEAQ (reference sequence). The CDR3 is 12 residues long. The CDR3 nucleotides are TGTGCCAGCAGCTTAGAAGGGGGTGAAGCTTTCTTT. The encoded protein is CASSLEGGEAFF.

The table lists this clonotype with many counts. This chain joins TRBV5-1 and TRBJ2-7, with 11 bases aligning to TRBD2. Trimming took 2 bases from V and 6 from J; bases not matched to a gene: 13. This CDR3 spans 17 amino acids. Per germline, CDR1 SGHRS and CDR2 YFSETQ. The chain's CDR3 is CASSFSPSGGTLGEQYV. CDR3 sequence (DNA): TGCGCCAGCAGCTTTAGTCCTAGCGGGGGGACTCTCGGCGAGCAGTACGTC.

This clonotype was counted at least ten times. This rearrangement joins TRBV6-1 to TRBJ2-1; D might be TRBD2 (5 bases). The CDR3 is 12 residues long. The V end was cut by 6 bases, the J end by 10 bases, with 13 bases between. Germline-derived CDR1 and CDR2 are MNHNS and SASEGT. Written as DNA, the CDR3 is TGTGCCAGCAGGTTTTCCTGGGAGGAGCAGTTCTTC. As protein: CASRFSWEEQFF.

This clonotype was seen ten or more times. The chain links TRBV5-6 to TRBJ2-6, with unresolved D. The germline CDR1 and CDR2 sequences are SGHDT and YYEEEE. Trimming left V 0 bases short and J 0 bases short, with 7 bases between. The CDR3 spans 16 residues. CDR3 amino acids: CASSLGISSGANVLTF. CDR3 DNA sequence: TGTGCCAGCAGCTTGGGGATCAGCTCTGGGGCCAACGTCCTGACTTTC. Full variable domain (remainder filled in from reference TRBV5-6 and TRBJ2-6): DAGVTQSPTHLIKTRGQQVTLRCSPKSGHDTVSWYQQALGQGPQFIFQYYEEEERQRGNFPDRFSGHQFPNYSSELNVNALLLGDSALYLCASSLGISSGANVLTFGAGSRLTVL.

This clonotype occurred many times. This chain's CDR3 is CASSVDLGLNYGYTF. The CDR3 DNA reads as TGTGCCAGCAGCGTAGATTTAGGGCTAAACTATGGCTACACCTTC. The chain links TRBV9 to TRBJ1-2; no clear D. The CDR3 is made up of 15 amino acids. Between the trimmed V and J ends, which lost 0 bases and 2 bases, there was a span of 11 bases. Germline V gene sequence: CDR1 SGDLS, CDR2 YYNGEE.

This clonotype was seen ten or more times. This chain connects TRBV3-1 to TRBJ1-4; D uncertain. The germline V gene has CDR1 LGHDT and CDR2 YNNKEL (reference sequence). This CDR3 contains 14 residues. The V gene lost 3 bases and the J gene lost 3 bases, with 8 bases spanning the gap. The CDR3 sequence is CASSQRMPNEKLFF. The CDR3 coding sequence is TGTGCCAGCAGCCAGAGGATGCCTAATGAAAAACTGTTTTTT.

This clonotype was counted at least ten times. This chain's CDR3 is CSVGQGSYGYTF. DNA of the CDR3: TGCAGCGTGGGACAGGGGAGCTATGGCTACACCTTC. The gene calls are TRBV29-1 and TRBJ1-2, with 10 bases that match TRBD1. Germline CDR1 is SQVTM and CDR2 is ANQGSEA. The CDR3 totals 12 residues. V gave up 6 bases and J gave up 4 bases; unmatched junction bases: 2.